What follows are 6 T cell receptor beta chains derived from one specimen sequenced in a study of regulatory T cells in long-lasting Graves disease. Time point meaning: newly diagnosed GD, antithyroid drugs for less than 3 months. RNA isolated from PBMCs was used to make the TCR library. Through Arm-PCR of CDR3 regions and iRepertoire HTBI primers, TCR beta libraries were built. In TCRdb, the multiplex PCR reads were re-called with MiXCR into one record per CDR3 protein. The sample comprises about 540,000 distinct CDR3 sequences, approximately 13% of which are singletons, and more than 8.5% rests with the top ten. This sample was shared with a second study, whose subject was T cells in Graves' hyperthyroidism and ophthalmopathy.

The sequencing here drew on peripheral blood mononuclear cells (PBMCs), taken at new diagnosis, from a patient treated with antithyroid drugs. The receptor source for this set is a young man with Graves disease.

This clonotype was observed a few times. In DNA, the CDR3 is TGTGCCAGCAGCTTAGGAGGGGTCGGGTACGAGCAGTACTTC. Its translation is CASSLGGVGYEQYF. The rearrangement joins TRBV11-2 to TRBJ2-7, with D perhaps being TRBD1 or TRBD2 (5 bases each). This CDR3 comprises 14 residues. Germline values: CDR1 SGHAT, CDR2 FQNNGV. V gave up 1 base and J gave up 4 bases, with 11 bases separating them.

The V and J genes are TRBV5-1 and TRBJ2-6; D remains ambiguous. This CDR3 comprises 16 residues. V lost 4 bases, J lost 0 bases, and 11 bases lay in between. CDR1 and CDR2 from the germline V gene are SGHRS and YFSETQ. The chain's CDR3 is CASSRLPGSGANVLTF. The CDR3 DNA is TGCGCCAGCAGCCGACTTCCAGGCTCTGGGGCCAACGTCCTGACTTTC.

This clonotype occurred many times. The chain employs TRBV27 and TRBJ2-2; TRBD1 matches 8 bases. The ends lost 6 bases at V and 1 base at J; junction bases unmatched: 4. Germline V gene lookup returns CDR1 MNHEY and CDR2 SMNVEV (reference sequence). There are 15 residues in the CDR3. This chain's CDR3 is CASRTGTGNTGELFF. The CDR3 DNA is TGTGCCAGCAGAACCGGGACAGGGAACACCGGGGAGCTGTTTTTT.

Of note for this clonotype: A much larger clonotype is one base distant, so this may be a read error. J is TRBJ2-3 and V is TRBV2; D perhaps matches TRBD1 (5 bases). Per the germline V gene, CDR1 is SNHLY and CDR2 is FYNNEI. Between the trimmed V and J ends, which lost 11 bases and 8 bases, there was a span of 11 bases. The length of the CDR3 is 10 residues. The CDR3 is CAGTGGTQYF. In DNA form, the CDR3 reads TGTGCCGGCACAGGTGGTACGCAGTATTTT.

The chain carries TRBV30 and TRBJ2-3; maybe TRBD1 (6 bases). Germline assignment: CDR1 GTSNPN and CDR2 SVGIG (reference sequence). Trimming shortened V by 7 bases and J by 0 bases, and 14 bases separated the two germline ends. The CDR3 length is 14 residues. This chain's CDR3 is CASGDRTSTDTQYF. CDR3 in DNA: TGTGCCTCAGGCGACAGGACTAGCACAGATACGCAGTATTTT.

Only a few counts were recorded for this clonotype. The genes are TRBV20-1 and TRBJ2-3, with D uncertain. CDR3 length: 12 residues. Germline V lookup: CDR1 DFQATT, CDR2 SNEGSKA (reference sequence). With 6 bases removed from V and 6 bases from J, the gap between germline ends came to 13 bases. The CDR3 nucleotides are TGCAGTGCCCCCAACCTTAGGGATACGCAGTATTTT. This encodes CSAPNLRDTQYF.